The clone carrying this T cell receptor (beta chain) was observed once. Its antigen is still unknown. The data stem from a study of T cells in Graves' hyperthyroidism and ophthalmopathy. General study points: Most thyroid clonotypes expanded above 0.001 were also detected in blood.

Patients having uncontrolled infection, another autoimmune disease, pregnancy or lactation were not included. Together with thyroid ultrasound, orbital computed tomography, serum thyroxine and TRAb, clinical symptoms were used for diagnoses. RNA transcripts yielded amplified TCR beta CDR3 regions. The HTBI primer set was used in a first-round RT-PCR of the TCR CDR3. TCRdb independently ran MiXCR on the multiplex PCR reads; one entry per CDR3 protein. The table has about 570,000 distinct CDR3 sequences, approximately 44% seen once; the top ten hold roughly 19%. There are 15 residues in the CDR3. Per germline, CDR1 SGHNT and CDR2 YENEEA. V was clipped by 5 bases and J by 2 bases; unmatched bases: 5.

The chain links TRBV11-3 to TRBJ2-7, with 11 bases fitting TRBD2. The receptor's source is an adult woman with Graves' disease, either hyperthyroidism or ophthalmopathy (not recorded which). Sequenced sample: peripheral blood or thyroid tissue (not recorded which). CDR3 amino acids: CASSTSGSYTYEQYF. The CDR3 DNA is TGTGCCAGCAGCACTAGCGGGAGTTATACCTACGAGCAGTACTTC.